The 12 T cell receptor beta chains in this list originate from one sample, sequenced in a study of OX40 agonist ivuxolimab in advanced cancers. This table comes from immunoSEQ multiplex PCR, and its TCRdb copy is limited to in-frame clones, with some not included. The table records tens of thousands of clones, 70% to 80% of them present only once. Sequences were derived from CD4+ or CD8+ T cells sorted from blood, sampled in a trial of the OX40 agonist ivuxolimab. The receptor set was obtained from an adult with an advanced solid tumor such as melanoma, head and neck, liver or kidney cancer.

This CDR3 reads CASSEIQGGGETQYF. In DNA, the CDR3 is TGTGCCAGCAGCGAGATACAGGGAGGTGGCGAGACCCAGTACTTC. This sequence joins TRBV9 and TRBJ2-5; the D call may be TRBD1 or TRBD2 (6 bases each). The ends were cut back, 3 bases at V and 5 bases at J, with 17 bases in the middle. Germline CDR1 is SGDLS and CDR2 is YYNGEE. CDR3 size: 15 residues.

The chain recombines TRBV6-5 with TRBJ2-3, with D hard to call. There are 11 residues in the CDR3. Trimming removed 7 bases from V and 0 bases from J, with 2 bases in between. Germline V gene lookup returns CDR1 MNHEY and CDR2 SVGAGI. The CDR3 nucleotides read TGTGCCAGCATGAGCACAGATACGCAGTATTTT. This translates into CASMSTDTQYF.

The CDR3, as DNA: TGTGCCAGCAGTGAAGTAGCGGGAGATAGCAATGAGCAGTTCTTC. Translating gives CASSEVAGDSNEQFF. The V gene is TRBV2, the J gene TRBJ2-1; 9 positions match TRBD2. The junction had 4 bases not matched to a gene; V was cut back by 1 base and J by 6 bases. This CDR3 region has 15 residues. Germline values: CDR1 SNHLY, CDR2 FYNNEI.

The rearrangement uses TRBV29-1 and TRBJ2-1, with TRBD1 matching over 10 bases. Germline assignment: CDR1 SQVTM and CDR2 ANQGSEA. This CDR3 has 14 residues. With 7 bases clipped from V and 0 bases from J, the junction kept 3 bases outside the gene matches. The CDR3 sequence: CSGDRGSSYNEQFF. CDR3 DNA: TGCAGCGGGGACAGGGGTAGCTCCTACAATGAGCAGTTCTTC.

The chain has TRBV9 and TRBJ1-1; D perhaps matches TRBD1 (5 bases). Deletions cut 0 bases from V and 10 bases from J, with 13 bases between. CDR1 is SGDLS, CDR2 YYNGEE, per germline. The CDR3 has 13 residues. The CDR3 region has the DNA TGTGCCAGCAGCGTAGCTGATGGGGGGGGAGCTTTCTTT. This sequence encodes CASSVADGGGAFF. The whole variable domain, remainder taken from reference TRBV9 and TRBJ1-1, is DSGVTQTPKHLITATGQRVTLRCSPRSGDLSVYWYQQSLDQGLQFLIQYYNGEERAKGNILERFSAQQFPDLHSELNLSSLELGDSALYFCASSVADGGGAFFGQGTRLTVV.

This clone was detected only once. The rearrangement joins TRBV11-2 to TRBJ2-7, with 8 bases fitting TRBD1. The CDR3 runs to 14 residues. CDR1 and CDR2 from the germline V gene are SGHAT and FQNNGV. V gave up 5 bases and J gave up 1 base; unmatched junction bases: 4. The CDR3 loop is CASSPGQGSYEQYF. The CDR3 nucleotides are TGTGCCAGCAGCCCCGGACAGGGATCCTACGAGCAGTACTTC.

The CDR3 loop is CATSGEGGAETQYF. The DNA of the CDR3 is TGTGCCACCAGCGGGGAAGGGGGGGCGGAGACCCAGTACTTC. The gene calls are TRBV15 and TRBJ2-5; the D gene is possibly TRBD2 (7 bases). Germline CDR1 reads LNHNV; CDR2 reads YYDKDF (reference sequence). V lost 5 bases, J lost 5 bases, and 15 bases lay in between. CDR3 length: 14 amino acids.

This chain joins TRBV28 and TRBJ2-1; D is ambiguous. CDR1 and CDR2 (germline): MDHEN, SYDVKM. This CDR3 has 15 residues. V dropped 1 base and J dropped 6 bases, with 13 bases sitting between them. CDR3 residues: CASSLFSATTNEQFF. For the CDR3, the DNA is TGTGCCAGCAGTTTATTTTCCGCGACCACCAATGAGCAGTTCTTC. Based on the CDR3 plus reference TRBV28 and TRBJ2-1, the full variable domain is DVKVTQSSRYLVKRTGEKVFLECVQDMDHENMFWYRQDPGLGLRLIYFSYDVKMKEKGDIPEGYSVSREKKERFSLILESASTNQTSMYLCASSLFSATTNEQFFGPGTRLTVL.

The chain links TRBV10-3 to TRBJ2-3; D may match TRBD1 or TRBD2 (5 bases each). V lost 11 bases and J 3 bases, leaving 18 bases between the germline ends. This CDR3 has 14 residues. In germline, CDR1 is ENHRY, CDR2 SYGVKD. The CDR3 is CAPGSVGATDTQYF. CDR3 DNA: TGTGCCCCAGGCTCAGTCGGGGCGACAGATACGCAGTATTTT.

The chain links TRBV4-2 to TRBJ1-2; D is uncertain. V was clipped by 0 bases and J by 4 bases, with 9 bases between them. The CDR3 runs 14 residues. Germline CDR1 reads LGHNA; CDR2 reads YNFKEQ. For the CDR3, the DNA is TGTGCCAGCAGCCAAGATGGAGGACCCTATGGCTACACCTTC. Encoded protein: CASSQDGGPYGYTF.

This chain links TRBV19 with TRBJ2-7; 7 bases are shared with TRBD1. The CDR3 spans 14 residues. Germline CDR1 is LNHDA and CDR2 is SQIVND (reference sequence). The J segment lost 4 bases and the V segment lost 1 base, leaving 4 bases of the junction unmatched. The CDR3 DNA reads TGTGCCAGTAGTATAGCCCCGGGACAGTACGAGCAGTACTTC. It is translated as CASSIAPGQYEQYF.

The rearrangement links TRBV2 to TRBJ2-1; D is uncertain. Germline V gene data show CDR1 as SNHLY and CDR2 as FYNNEI. V was shortened by 3 bases and J by 15 bases, with 18 bases between the two germline ends. The CDR3 is 13 residues long. The CDR3, as DNA: TGTGCCAGCAGTGAGACCTATGGAAGAACGGGGTTCTTC. Translating gives CASSETYGRTGFF.